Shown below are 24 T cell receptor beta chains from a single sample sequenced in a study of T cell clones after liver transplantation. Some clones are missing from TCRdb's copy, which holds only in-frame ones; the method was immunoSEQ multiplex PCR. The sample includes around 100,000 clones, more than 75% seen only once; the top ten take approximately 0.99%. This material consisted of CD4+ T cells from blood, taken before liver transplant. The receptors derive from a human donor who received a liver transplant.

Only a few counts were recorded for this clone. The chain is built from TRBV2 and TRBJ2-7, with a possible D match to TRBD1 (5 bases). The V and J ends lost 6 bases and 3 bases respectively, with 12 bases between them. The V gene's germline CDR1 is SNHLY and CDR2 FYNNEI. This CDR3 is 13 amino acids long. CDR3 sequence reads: CASRPAGHYEQYF. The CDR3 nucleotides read TGTGCCAGCAGGCCCGCCGGACACTACGAGCAGTACTTC.

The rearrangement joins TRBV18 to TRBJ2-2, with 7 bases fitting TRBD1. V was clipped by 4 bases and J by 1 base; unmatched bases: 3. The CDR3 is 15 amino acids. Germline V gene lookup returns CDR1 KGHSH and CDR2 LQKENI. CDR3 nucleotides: TGTGCCAGCTCACTGCGGACAGGGAACACCGGGGAGCTGTTTTTT. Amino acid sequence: CASSLRTGNTGELFF. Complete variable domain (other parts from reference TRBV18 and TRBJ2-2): NAGVMQNPRHLVRRRGQEARLRCSPMKGHSHVYWYRQLPEEGLKFMVYLQKENIIDESGMPKERFSAEFPKEGPSILRIQQVVRGDSAAYFCASSLRTGNTGELFFGEGSRLTVL.

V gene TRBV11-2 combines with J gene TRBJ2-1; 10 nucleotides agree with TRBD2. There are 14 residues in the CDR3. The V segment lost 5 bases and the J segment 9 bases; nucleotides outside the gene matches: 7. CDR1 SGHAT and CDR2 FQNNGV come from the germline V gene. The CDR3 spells CASSPQRGGGEQFF. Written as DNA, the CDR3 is TGTGCCAGCAGCCCTCAGCGGGGGGGCGGTGAGCAGTTCTTC.

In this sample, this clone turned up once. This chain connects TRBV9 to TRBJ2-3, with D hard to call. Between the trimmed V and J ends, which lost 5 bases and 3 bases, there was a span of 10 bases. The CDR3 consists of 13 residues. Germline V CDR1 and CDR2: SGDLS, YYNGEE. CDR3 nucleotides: TGTGCCAGCAGGAGAAGATCGACAGATACGCAGTATTTT. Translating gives CASRRRSTDTQYF.

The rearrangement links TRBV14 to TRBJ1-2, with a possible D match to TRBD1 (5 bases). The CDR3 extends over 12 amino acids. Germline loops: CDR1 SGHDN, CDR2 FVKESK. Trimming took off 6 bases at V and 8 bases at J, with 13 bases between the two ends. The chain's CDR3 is CASSPQGFGYTF. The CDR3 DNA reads TGTGCCAGCAGTCCCCAGGGTTTCGGCTACACCTTC.

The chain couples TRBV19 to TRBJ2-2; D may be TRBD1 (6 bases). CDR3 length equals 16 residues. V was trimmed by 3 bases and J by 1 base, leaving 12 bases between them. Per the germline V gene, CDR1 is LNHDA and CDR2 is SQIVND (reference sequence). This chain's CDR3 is CASSMWGPGNTGELFF. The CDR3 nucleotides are TGTGCCAGTAGTATGTGGGGGCCGGGGAACACCGGGGAGCTGTTTTTT.

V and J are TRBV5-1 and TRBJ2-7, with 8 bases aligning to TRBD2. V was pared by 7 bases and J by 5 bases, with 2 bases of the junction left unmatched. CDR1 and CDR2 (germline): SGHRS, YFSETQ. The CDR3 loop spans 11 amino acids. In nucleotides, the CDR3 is TGCGCCAGCTCGCGGGAGGACGAGCAGTACTTC. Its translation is CASSREDEQYF.

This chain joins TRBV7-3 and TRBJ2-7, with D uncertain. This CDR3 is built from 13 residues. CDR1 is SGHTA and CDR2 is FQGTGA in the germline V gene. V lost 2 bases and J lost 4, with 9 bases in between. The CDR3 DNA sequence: TGTGCCAGCAGCTTAGCGCGTCTATACGAGCAGTACTTC. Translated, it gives CASSLARLYEQYF.

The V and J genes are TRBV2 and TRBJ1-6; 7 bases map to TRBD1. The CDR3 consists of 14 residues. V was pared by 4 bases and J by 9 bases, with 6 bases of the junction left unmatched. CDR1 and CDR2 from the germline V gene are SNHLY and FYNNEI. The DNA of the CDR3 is TGTGCCAGCAGTGTGAGGGGGCAGGTTTCACCCCTCCACTTT. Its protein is CASSVRGQVSPLHF. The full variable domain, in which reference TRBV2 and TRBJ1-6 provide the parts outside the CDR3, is EPEVTQTPSHQVTQMGQEVILRCVPISNHLYFYWYRQILGQKVEFLVSFYNNEISEKSEIFDDQFSVERPDGSNFTLKIRSTKLEDSAMYFCASSVRGQVSPLHFGNGTRLTVT.

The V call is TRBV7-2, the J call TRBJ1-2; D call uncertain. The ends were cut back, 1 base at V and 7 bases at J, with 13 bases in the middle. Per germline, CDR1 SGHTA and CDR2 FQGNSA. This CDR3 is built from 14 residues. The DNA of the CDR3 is TGTGCCAGCAGCTTAGAAAAGGGTAAATTTGGCTACACCTTC. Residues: CASSLEKGKFGYTF.

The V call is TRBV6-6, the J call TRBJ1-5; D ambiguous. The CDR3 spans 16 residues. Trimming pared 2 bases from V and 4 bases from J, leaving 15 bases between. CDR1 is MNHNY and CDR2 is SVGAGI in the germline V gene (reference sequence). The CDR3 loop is CASSYDFEVGNQPQHF. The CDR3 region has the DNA TGTGCCAGCAGTTACGATTTTGAGGTTGGAAATCAGCCCCAGCATTTT.

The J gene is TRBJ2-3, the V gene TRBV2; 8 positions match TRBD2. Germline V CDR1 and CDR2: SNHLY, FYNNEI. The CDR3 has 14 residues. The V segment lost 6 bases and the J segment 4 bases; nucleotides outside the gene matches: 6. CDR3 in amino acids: CASRPGTRSDTQYF. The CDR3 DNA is TGTGCCAGCAGGCCCGGGACTAGGTCAGATACGCAGTATTTT. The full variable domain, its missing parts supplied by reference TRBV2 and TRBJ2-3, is EPEVTQTPSHQVTQMGQEVILRCVPISNHLYFYWYRQILGQKVEFLVSFYNNEISEKSEIFDDQFSVERPDGSNFTLKIRSTKLEDSAMYFCASRPGTRSDTQYFGPGTRLTVL.

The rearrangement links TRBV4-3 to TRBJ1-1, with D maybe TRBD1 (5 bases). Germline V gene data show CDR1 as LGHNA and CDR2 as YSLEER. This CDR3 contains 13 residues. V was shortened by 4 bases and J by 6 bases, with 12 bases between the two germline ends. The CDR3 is CASSRGVGAEAFF. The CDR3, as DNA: TGCGCCAGCAGCCGAGGAGTGGGGGCTGAAGCTTTCTTT.

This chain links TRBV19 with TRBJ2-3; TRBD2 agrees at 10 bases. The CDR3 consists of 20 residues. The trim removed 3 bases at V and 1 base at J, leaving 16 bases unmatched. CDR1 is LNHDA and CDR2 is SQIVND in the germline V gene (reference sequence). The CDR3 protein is CASSMGLAGVGVSGTDTQYF. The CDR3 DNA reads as TGTGCCAGTAGTATGGGGCTAGCGGGAGTCGGAGTGTCGGGCACAGATACGCAGTATTTT.

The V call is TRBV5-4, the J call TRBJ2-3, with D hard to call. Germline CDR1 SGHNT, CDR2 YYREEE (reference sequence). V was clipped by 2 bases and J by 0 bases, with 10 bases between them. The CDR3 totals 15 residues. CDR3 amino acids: CASSLTLVSTDTQYF. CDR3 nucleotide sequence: TGTGCCAGCAGCTTAACTTTGGTGAGCACAGATACGCAGTATTTT.

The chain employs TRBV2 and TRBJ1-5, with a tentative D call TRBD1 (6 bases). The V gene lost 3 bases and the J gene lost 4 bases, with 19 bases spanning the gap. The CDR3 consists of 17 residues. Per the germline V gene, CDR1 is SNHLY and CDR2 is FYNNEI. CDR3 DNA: TGTGCCAGCAGTGAGGGGGGAGCAGGGGCTTCAAATCAGCCCCAGCATTTT. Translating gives CASSEGGAGASNQPQHF.

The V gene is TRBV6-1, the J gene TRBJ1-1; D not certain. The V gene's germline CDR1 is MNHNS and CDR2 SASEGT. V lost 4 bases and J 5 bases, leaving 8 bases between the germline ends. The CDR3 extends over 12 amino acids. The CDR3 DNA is TGTGCCAGCAGTGTCGGTGGGACTGAAGCTTTCTTT. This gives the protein CASSVGGTEAFF.

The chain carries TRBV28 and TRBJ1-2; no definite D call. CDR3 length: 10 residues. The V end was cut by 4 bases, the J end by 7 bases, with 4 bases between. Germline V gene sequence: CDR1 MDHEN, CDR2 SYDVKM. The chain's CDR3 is CASSSSGYTF. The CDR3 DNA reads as TGTGCCAGCAGTTCATCTGGCTACACCTTC.

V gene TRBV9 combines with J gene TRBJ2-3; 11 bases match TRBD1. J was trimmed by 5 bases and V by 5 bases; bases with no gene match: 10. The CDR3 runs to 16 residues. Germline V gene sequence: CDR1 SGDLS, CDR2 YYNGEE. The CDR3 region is CASRRGGQGAGDTQYF. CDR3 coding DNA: TGTGCCAGCAGGAGAGGAGGACAGGGGGCGGGAGATACGCAGTATTTT.

DNA for the CDR3: TGTGCCAGCAGTGAATTGGGACTAGCCGAGACCCAGTACTTC. Protein product: CASSELGLAETQYF. The genes are TRBV6-1 and TRBJ2-5; TRBD2 agrees at 9 bases. This CDR3 has 14 amino acids. V shed 2 bases and J 5 bases; nucleotides not matched to a gene: 3. Per germline, CDR1 MNHNS and CDR2 SASEGT.

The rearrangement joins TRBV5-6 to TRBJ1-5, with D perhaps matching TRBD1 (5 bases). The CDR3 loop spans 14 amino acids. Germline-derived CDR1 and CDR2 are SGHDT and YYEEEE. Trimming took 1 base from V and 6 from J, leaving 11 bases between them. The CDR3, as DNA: TGTGCCAGCAGCTTGCAGGGATACAGTCAGCCCCAGCATTTT. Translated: CASSLQGYSQPQHF.

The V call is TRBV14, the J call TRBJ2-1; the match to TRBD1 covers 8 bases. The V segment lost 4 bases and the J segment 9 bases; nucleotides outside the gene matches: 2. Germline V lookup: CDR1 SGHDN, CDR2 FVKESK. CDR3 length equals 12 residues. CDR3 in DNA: TGTGCCAGCAGCCGGACAGGGCTTGAGCAGTTCTTC. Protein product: CASSRTGLEQFF.

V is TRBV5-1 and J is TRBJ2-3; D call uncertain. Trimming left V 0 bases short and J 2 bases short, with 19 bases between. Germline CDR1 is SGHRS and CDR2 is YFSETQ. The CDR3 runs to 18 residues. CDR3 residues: CASSLGRRVRLLTDTQYF. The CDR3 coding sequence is TGCGCCAGCAGCTTGGGCCGCCGGGTACGGCTACTCACAGATACGCAGTATTTT. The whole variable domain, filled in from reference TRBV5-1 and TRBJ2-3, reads KAGVTQTPRYLIKTRGQQVTLSCSPISGHRSVSWYQQTPGQGLQFLFEYFSETQRNKGNFPGRFSGRQFSNSRSEMNVSTLELGDSALYLCASSLGRRVRLLTDTQYFGPGTRLTVL.

The chain's CDR3 is CAWSGLGNQPQHF. For the CDR3, the DNA is TGTGCCTGGAGCGGACTGGGCAATCAGCCCCAGCATTTT. The chain combines TRBV30 with TRBJ1-5, with no clear D. Per germline, CDR1 GTSNPN and CDR2 SVGIG (reference sequence). V was pared by 3 bases and J by 2 bases, with 8 bases between. This CDR3 contains 13 residues. Supplemented by reference TRBV30 and TRBJ1-5, the full variable domain reads SQTIHQWPATLVQPVGSPLSLECTVEGTSNPNLYWYRQAAGRGLQLLFYSVGIGQISSEVPQNLSASRPQDRQFILSSKKLLLSDSGFYLCAWSGLGNQPQHFGDGTRLSIL.